This T cell receptor beta chain came from a study of T-cell reconstitution after alpha-beta-depleted transplantation in children. Germline loops: CDR1 SGDLS, CDR2 YYNGEE. This CDR3 is 13 amino acids long. The V gene end was trimmed by 3 bases and the J gene end by 5 bases; junction bases not matched to a gene: 5. General study points: TCRbeta diversity was high at day 60 in some patients (a result of surviving recipient T cells and thymic progenitors).

Many counts were recorded for this clonotype. Its antigen remains unknown. A library of TCRbeta sequences, prepared with unique molecular identifiers, was generated. TCRdb reanalysed the PCR reads using MiXCR and keeps one entry per CDR3 protein. The data contain over 150,000 distinct CDR3 sequences, about 6% of them singletons. This clonotype was obtained from a girl under two years old with combined immunodeficiency, due to receive a stem cell transplant. The chain couples TRBV9 to TRBJ2-7; 7 bases agree with TRBD2. Sequencing was performed on PBMCs, taken before TCRalphabeta/CD19-depleted stem cell transplant. This chain's CDR3 is CASSGAGSDEQYF. CDR3 DNA: TGTGCCAGCAGCGGAGCGGGATCAGACGAGCAGTACTTC.